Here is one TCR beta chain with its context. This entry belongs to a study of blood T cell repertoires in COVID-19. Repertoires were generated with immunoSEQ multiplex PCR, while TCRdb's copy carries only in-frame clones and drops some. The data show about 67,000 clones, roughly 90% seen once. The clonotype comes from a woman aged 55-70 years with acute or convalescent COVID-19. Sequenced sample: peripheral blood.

Written as DNA, the CDR3 is TGCGCCAGCAGTCATTCCGGCGGCAATGAGCAGTTCTTC. Its translation: CASSHSGGNEQFF. The rearrangement joins TRBV23-1 to TRBJ2-1; D is unresolved. TRBV23-1 is given ORF status, its function remaining uncertain. This CDR3 contains 13 residues. V was trimmed by 3 bases and J by 6 bases, leaving 9 bases between them.